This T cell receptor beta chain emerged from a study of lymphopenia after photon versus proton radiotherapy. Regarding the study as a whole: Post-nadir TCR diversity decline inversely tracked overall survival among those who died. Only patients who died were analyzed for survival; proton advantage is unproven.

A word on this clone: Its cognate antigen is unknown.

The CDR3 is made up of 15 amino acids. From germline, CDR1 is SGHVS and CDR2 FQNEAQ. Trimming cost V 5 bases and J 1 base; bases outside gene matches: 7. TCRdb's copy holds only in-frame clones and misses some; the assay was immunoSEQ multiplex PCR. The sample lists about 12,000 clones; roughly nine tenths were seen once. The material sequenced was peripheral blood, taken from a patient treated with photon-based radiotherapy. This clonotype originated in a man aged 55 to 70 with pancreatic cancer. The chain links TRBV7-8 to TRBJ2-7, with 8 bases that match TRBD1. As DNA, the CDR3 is TGTGCCAGCAGCACCGGGACAGGAGGGTCCTACGAGCAGTACTTC. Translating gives CASSTGTGGSYEQYF.